Each of the 28 T cell receptor beta chains below was sequenced from the same sample in a study of blood T cells in healthy people across ages. Primed by a sample-barcoded 5' primer and a J-beta primer mix, a second PCR proceeded for 7 to 11 cycles. TCRdb redid the calling of the 5' RACE reads with MiXCR, one entry per CDR3 protein. The repertoire includes about 680,000 distinct CDR3 sequences, about 52% of them detected once, and roughly 31% sits in the top ten. The sequencing sample was made of blood. Every receptor here comes from a woman aged 55-70 years in good health.

On this clonotype itself: Possible read error: a much larger clone is one base away. V usage is TRBV29-1 and J usage is TRBJ2-1; D unresolved. Germline V lookup: CDR1 SQVTM, CDR2 ANQGSEA. The CDR3 is made up of 13 amino acids. The DNA for the CDR3 is TGCACCGGGTCGGGCAGCTCCTACAATGAGCAGTTCTTC. It is translated as CTGSGSSYNEQFF.

This clonotype was counted only a few times. The rearrangement links TRBV28 to TRBJ1-2; D is perhaps TRBD1 (5 bases). Germline lookup yields CDR1 MDHEN and CDR2 SYDVKM. Trimming pared 6 bases from V and 8 bases from J, leaving 16 bases between. The CDR3 sequence is 13 residues long. In DNA form, the CDR3 reads TGTGCCAGCAGAAACTCCGGGACTGGAGGCTACACCTTC. Its protein is CASRNSGTGGYTF.

This chain joins TRBV28 and TRBJ1-2; 7 nucleotides match TRBD1. Germline values: CDR1 MDHEN, CDR2 SYDVKM. V trimming: 5 bases; J trimming: 9 bases; junction bases outside the gene matches: 15. This CDR3 is built from 15 residues. CDR3 residues: CASSILTGSGSSYTF. CDR3 DNA sequence: TGTGCCAGCAGTATCCTGACAGGGTCTGGGTCGAGCTACACCTTC.

This clonotype was found many times. The V gene is TRBV7-2, the J gene TRBJ2-5; the match to TRBD1 covers 8 bases. Germline V lookup: CDR1 SGHTA, CDR2 FQGNSA. The CDR3 contains 14 residues. V shed 5 bases and J 11 bases; nucleotides not matched to a gene: 13. CDR3 residues: CASSRSQGVNEQYF. For the CDR3, the DNA is TGTGCCAGCAGCCGCTCACAGGGGGTGAATGAGCAGTACTTC.

The V gene is TRBV7-9, the J gene TRBJ2-1; TRBD2 matches at 13 bases. The CDR3 consists of 17 residues. The germline CDR1 and CDR2 sequences are SEHNR and FQNEAQ (reference sequence). With 5 bases clipped from V and 3 bases from J, the junction kept 7 bases outside the gene matches. The CDR3 spells CASSPRGTSGNYNEQFF. CDR3 bases: TGTGCCAGCAGCCCTCGAGGGACTAGCGGGAACTACAATGAGCAGTTCTTC.

This clonotype was detected a few times. J is TRBJ2-5 and V is TRBV7-9; tentatively, D is TRBD1 (6 bases). V dropped 1 base and J dropped 2 bases, with 11 bases sitting between them. Germline V lookup: CDR1 SEHNR, CDR2 FQNEAQ (reference sequence). CDR3 length: 15 residues. CDR3 sequence (DNA): TGTGCCAGCAGCTTAGAATGGGGGCGGCAAGAGACCCAGTACTTC. This encodes CASSLEWGRQETQYF. Based on the CDR3 plus reference TRBV7-9 and TRBJ2-5, the full variable domain is DTGVSQNPRHKITKRGQNVTFRCDPISEHNRLYWYRQTLGQGPEFLTYFQNEAQLEKSRLLSDRFSAERPKGSFSTLEIQRTEQGDSAMYLCASSLEWGRQETQYFGPGTRLLVL.

This chain links TRBV10-3 with TRBJ1-1, with D maybe TRBD1 (6 bases). The CDR3 consists of 13 residues. V gave up 4 bases and J gave up 5 bases, with 11 bases separating them. The germline V gene encodes CDR1 ENHRY and CDR2 SYGVKD. The DNA for the CDR3 is TGTGCCATCAGTGCTTTAGACAGGACTGAAGCTTTCTTT. This codes for CAISALDRTEAFF.

To note about this clonotype: Compared with germline, one end of the junction differs, possibly owing to a read error. The chain carries TRBV5-1 and TRBJ2-1; 9 bases align to TRBD1. The CDR3 loop spans 16 amino acids. The germline V gene encodes CDR1 SGHRS and CDR2 YFSETQ. The CDR3 sequence is CTSSYNPGTGRDEQFF. Here the CDR3 DNA reads TGCACCAGCAGTTATAACCCCGGGACAGGGCGAGATGAGCAGTTCTTC.

This chain joins TRBV4-3 and TRBJ2-1; 8 bases agree with TRBD2. The CDR3 is made up of 16 amino acids. J gave up 8 bases and V 0 bases, and 9 bases lay outside the gene matches. Germline-derived CDR1 and CDR2 are LGHNA and YSLEER. DNA for the CDR3: TGCGCCAGCAGCCAAGAGCCGGGAGGGTTTGGACATGAGCAGTTCTTC. It translates to CASSQEPGGFGHEQFF.

The rearrangement uses TRBV7-2 and TRBJ2-1; D perhaps matches TRBD2 (6 bases). The better agreement between TRBJ2-7 and the DNA end casts doubt on the J call. The CDR3 extends over 15 amino acids. From germline, CDR1 is SGHTA and CDR2 FQGNSA. CDR3 coding DNA: TGTGCCAGCAGCCCCACGGGAGACTCCTACAATGAGCAGTACTTC. Encoded protein: CASSPTGDSYNEQYF.

This clonotype was found a few times. The chain combines TRBV20-1 with TRBJ1-2; 7 bases fit TRBD1. CDR1 is DFQATT and CDR2 is SNEGSKA in the germline V gene (reference sequence). With 8 bases clipped from V and 3 bases from J, the junction kept 6 bases outside the gene matches. The CDR3 runs 12 residues. This chain's CDR3 is CSTTGLDYGYTF. As DNA, the CDR3 is TGCAGTACGACAGGGCTCGACTATGGCTACACCTTC.

This clonotype was seen a few times. The rearrangement uses TRBV5-1 and TRBJ1-1, with TRBD1 matching 11 bases. CDR1 and CDR2 from the germline V gene are SGHRS and YFSETQ. This CDR3 region has 17 residues. After removal of 4 bases from V and 4 bases from J, the junction contained 12 bases not matched to a gene. CDR3 nucleotide sequence: TGCGCCAGCAGCACCCACCGGGGGACAGGGGGTGGCACTGAAGCTTTCTTT. Translating it yields CASSTHRGTGGGTEAFF.

This clonotype was found a few times. The gene calls are TRBV2 and TRBJ2-7, with D maybe TRBD1 (6 bases). There are 12 residues in the CDR3. The V end was cut by 6 bases, the J end by 4 bases, with 10 bases between. CDR1 and CDR2 (germline): SNHLY, FYNNEI. The DNA of the CDR3 is TGTGCCAGCAGAGGACAGAAATACGAGCAGTACTTC. This sequence encodes CASRGQKYEQYF.

The chain uses TRBV6-5 and TRBJ2-3; D is possibly TRBD1 or TRBD2 (5 bases each). Germline CDR1 MNHEY, CDR2 SVGAGI. The CDR3 sequence is 16 residues long. V was shortened by 0 bases and J by 4 bases, with 14 bases between the two germline ends. The CDR3 coding sequence is TGTGCCAGCAGTTACTCGGGACCGGCGAGCGCAGATACGCAGTATTTT. Residues: CASSYSGPASADTQYF.

The V and J genes are TRBV20-1 and TRBJ2-1; TRBD2 matches 9 bases. The CDR3 spans 15 residues. Germline V gives CDR1 DFQATT, CDR2 SNEGSKA (reference sequence). V shed 1 base, J shed 0 bases, and the junction held 1 base outside the gene matches. This CDR3 is CSARVSGGSYNEQFF. The DNA for the CDR3 is TGCAGTGCTAGAGTTAGCGGGGGCTCCTACAATGAGCAGTTCTTC.

This clonotype was seen a few times. The chain joins TRBV20-1 to TRBJ2-3; 9 bases are a match to TRBD2. Trimming at V came to 3 bases and at J to 4 bases, leaving 11 bases not matched to a gene. The CDR3 extends over 16 amino acids. Germline CDR1 reads DFQATT; CDR2 reads SNEGSKA (reference sequence). The DNA for the CDR3 is TGCAGTGCTAGGGGGCCTTGGACTAGCGCCCCAGATACGCAGTATTTT. Protein product: CSARGPWTSAPDTQYF.

The table lists this clonotype with a few counts. The V and J genes are TRBV27 and TRBJ2-2, with TRBD2 identical over 9 bases. The CDR3 is 15 residues long. J was trimmed by 5 bases and V by 2 bases; bases with no gene match: 3. The germline V gene has CDR1 MNHEY and CDR2 SMNVEV (reference sequence). Written as DNA, the CDR3 is TGTGCCAGCAGTTTAAGAACTAGCGGGACCGGGGAGCTGTTTTTT. Protein: CASSLRTSGTGELFF.

The chain couples TRBV29-1 to TRBJ2-1; 12 nucleotides align to TRBD1. Per germline, CDR1 SQVTM and CDR2 ANQGSEA. Trimming took 3 bases from V and 10 from J; bases not matched to a gene: 10. The CDR3 totals 15 residues. For the CDR3, the DNA is TGCAGCGTTGAGGGGACAGGGGGCTCCTCCTACGAGCAGTTCTTC. Its translation: CSVEGTGGSSYEQFF.

This clonotype was seen repeatedly, ten times or more. The genes are TRBV18 and TRBJ1-2; maybe TRBD1 (5 bases). Germline V gene data show CDR1 as KGHSH and CDR2 as LQKENI. The CDR3 runs 13 residues. Trimming pared 3 bases from V and 4 bases from J, leaving 9 bases between. The CDR3 DNA reads TGTGCCAGCTCACCCGGGACGCTCTATGGCTACACCTTC. Translating gives CASSPGTLYGYTF.

Ten or more counts support this clonotype. The chain carries TRBV20-1 and TRBJ2-7, with a tentative D call TRBD1 (5 bases). There are 16 residues in the CDR3. The germline V gene encodes CDR1 DFQATT and CDR2 SNEGSKA (reference sequence). V was clipped by 5 bases and J by 3 bases, with 23 bases between them. The CDR3 loop is CSAPRVGSIGYYEQYF. DNA of the CDR3: TGCAGTGCTCCCAGGGTGGGTAGTATTGGGTACTACGAGCAGTACTTC.

V and J are TRBV2 and TRBJ2-7; 13 bases are shared with TRBD2. In germline, CDR1 is SNHLY, CDR2 FYNNEI. This CDR3 has 17 residues. V trimming: 4 bases; J trimming: 2 bases; junction bases outside the gene matches: 8. The CDR3 spells CASSATSGRFKPYEQYF. CDR3 in DNA: TGTGCCAGCAGTGCGACTAGCGGGAGGTTTAAGCCCTACGAGCAGTACTTC.

This clonotype has a count of ten or more. The chain employs TRBV20-1 and TRBJ2-7; D possibly uses TRBD1 or TRBD2 (5 bases each). The CDR3 length is 15 residues. Germline V CDR1 and CDR2: DFQATT, SNEGSKA (reference sequence). Trimming removed 0 bases at V and 3 bases at J, with 15 bases between. CDR3 region: CSARDPGPDYYEQYF. Written as DNA, the CDR3 is TGCAGTGCTAGAGATCCAGGGCCTGACTACTACGAGCAGTACTTC.

The chain joins TRBV29-1 to TRBJ2-5, with 8 bases fitting TRBD2. The CDR3 contains 13 residues. In germline, CDR1 is SQVTM, CDR2 ANQGSEA. The V segment lost 6 bases and the J segment 3 bases; nucleotides outside the gene matches: 6. In DNA form, the CDR3 reads TGCAGCGTCCTGAAACTAGCGGAAGAGACCCAGTACTTC. As protein: CSVLKLAEETQYF.

This clonotype was seen just once. The chain combines TRBV7-2 with TRBJ2-1; D possibly corresponds to TRBD1 (6 bases). The CDR3 consists of 15 residues. V lost 6 bases, J lost 4 bases, and 16 bases lay in between. Germline V CDR1 and CDR2: SGHTA, FQGNSA. The CDR3 spells CASRRPGQQYNEQFF. The CDR3 DNA reads as TGTGCCAGCAGACGTCCCGGACAGCAGTACAATGAGCAGTTCTTC.

The V gene is TRBV7-2, the J gene TRBJ2-1; 9 positions agree with TRBD2. With V trimmed by 4 bases and J by 7 bases, 11 bases remained unmatched. This CDR3 is built from 16 residues. Germline V lookup: CDR1 SGHTA, CDR2 FQGNSA. CDR3 DNA: TGTGCCAGCAGCTCCCAATTAGCGGGAGAGGGTAATGAGCAGTTCTTC. Translated: CASSSQLAGEGNEQFF.

In its sample, this clonotype was seen a few times. The rearrangement links TRBV2 to TRBJ1-1; tentatively, D is TRBD1 (5 bases). The CDR3 spans 13 residues. CDR1 is SNHLY and CDR2 is FYNNEI in the germline V gene. V was clipped by 8 bases and J by 6 bases, with 16 bases between them. CDR3 protein: CASLRTEGSEAFF. DNA of the CDR3: TGTGCCAGCTTGCGCACCGAGGGGTCTGAAGCTTTCTTT. The full variable domain, in which reference TRBV2 and TRBJ1-1 provide the parts outside the CDR3, is EPEVTQTPSHQVTQMGQEVILRCVPISNHLYFYWYRQILGQKVEFLVSFYNNEISEKSEIFDDQFSVERPDGSNFTLKIRSTKLEDSAMYFCASLRTEGSEAFFGQGTRLTVV.

The genes are TRBV5-1 and TRBJ2-1; D not resolved. Germline V gene lookup returns CDR1 SGHRS and CDR2 YFSETQ. The CDR3 contains 14 residues. V lost 0 bases and J lost 6, with 10 bases in between. This chain's CDR3 is CASSLATIRNEQFF. DNA of the CDR3: TGCGCCAGCAGCTTGGCGACGATCCGCAATGAGCAGTTCTTC.

The chain carries TRBV5-1 and TRBJ2-2; D is uncertain. Trimming removed 0 bases at V and 2 bases at J, with 8 bases between. Germline-derived CDR1 and CDR2 are SGHRS and YFSETQ. CDR3 size: 15 residues. For the CDR3, the DNA is TGCGCCAGCAGCTTGGTACCCCACAACACCGGGGAGCTGTTTTTT. Residues: CASSLVPHNTGELFF.